The 8 T cell receptor beta chains given below trace back to one sample, sequenced in a study of CD4 and CD8 cells across lung adenocarcinoma regions. TCRdb re-derived calls from the PCR reads in MiXCR, one entry per CDR3 protein. The sample holds about 25,000 distinct CDR3 sequences; roughly half are singletons and the top ten take around 50%. Sequenced sample: CD8+ T cells from the center of a lung tumor. Receptors originate from a male donor with lung adenocarcinoma. The CD4 and CD8 labels of this study may be unreliable.

The chain is built from TRBV6-1 and TRBJ2-2, with D perhaps matching TRBD1 (5 bases). The germline V and J ends were trimmed by 8 bases and 0 bases, with 7 bases remaining between them. Germline V gives CDR1 MNHNS, CDR2 SASEGT. This CDR3 comprises 13 residues. Written as DNA, the CDR3 is TGTGCCAGCCGACAGTCGAACACCGGGGAGCTGTTTTTT. This translates into CASRQSNTGELFF.

The chain uses TRBV11-2 and TRBJ2-1, with D unclear. The CDR3 contains 13 residues. Germline values: CDR1 SGHAT, CDR2 FQNNGV. Trimming removed 5 bases from V and 2 bases from J, with 7 bases in between. The CDR3 region has the DNA TGTGCCAGCAGCACAACAGCCTACAATGAGCAGTTCTTC. Its protein is CASSTTAYNEQFF.

This clonotype was picked up a small number of times. The chain is built from TRBV23-1 and TRBJ2-1; D is possibly TRBD1 (8 bases). TRBV23-1 is recorded as an ORF, its role being uncertain. This CDR3 spans 14 amino acids. The V gene lost 10 bases and the J gene lost 6 bases, with 19 bases spanning the gap. This CDR3 reads CATQGAGAGNEQFF. The DNA of the CDR3 is TGCGCCACCCAGGGGGCGGGGGCTGGCAATGAGCAGTTCTTC.

This clonotype was recorded at least ten times. The chain recombines TRBV6-4 with TRBJ2-3; 9 bases agree with TRBD2. From germline, CDR1 is MRHNA and CDR2 SNTAGT. This CDR3 is built from 14 residues. The trim removed 6 bases at V and 1 base at J, leaving 2 bases unmatched. The CDR3 DNA is TGTGCCAGCAGGAAGCGGGAGGGCACAGATACGCAGTATTTT. Its protein is CASRKREGTDTQYF.

For this clonotype: Sequence at one end of the junction differs from germline and may be a read error. The chain uses TRBV10-3 and TRBJ2-5; D unresolved. CDR3 size: 13 residues. Germline-derived CDR1 and CDR2 are ENHRY and SYGVKD. The CDR3, as DNA: TGTGCCACCCAAATGGATCGCACAGAGACGCAGTATTTC. It translates to CATQMDRTETQYF.

This clonotype was recorded at least ten times. This may stem from a read error, because a much larger clone lies one nucleotide away. The genes are TRBV6-1 and TRBJ2-1; 10 bases fit TRBD2. In germline, CDR1 is MNHNS, CDR2 SASEGT. After removal of 7 bases from V and 10 bases from J, the junction contained 7 bases not matched to a gene. CDR3 length equals 13 residues. CDR3 residues: CASTRTSGYEQFF. The CDR3, as DNA: TGTGCCAGCACTAGGACTAGCGGCTACGAGCAGTTCTTC.

This chain connects TRBV20-1 to TRBJ2-3; TRBD2 aligns across 9 bases. The germline CDR1 and CDR2 sequences are DFQATT and SNEGSKA (reference sequence). J gave up 1 base and V 6 bases, and 8 bases lay outside the gene matches. This CDR3 has 15 residues. The CDR3 region is CSAMAIAGGTDTQYF. The CDR3 nucleotides are TGCAGTGCCATGGCTATAGCGGGAGGCACAGATACGCAGTATTTT.

The genes are TRBV6-1 and TRBJ1-1, with D perhaps TRBD1 (6 bases). The V end lost 6 bases, the J end lost 3 bases, and 11 bases lay between the germline ends. The CDR3 sequence is 13 residues long. Germline CDR1 reads MNHNS; CDR2 reads SASEGT. CDR3 coding DNA: TGTGCCAGCAGCTTGACAGGCCACACTGAAGCTTTCTTT. Protein: CASSLTGHTEAFF.